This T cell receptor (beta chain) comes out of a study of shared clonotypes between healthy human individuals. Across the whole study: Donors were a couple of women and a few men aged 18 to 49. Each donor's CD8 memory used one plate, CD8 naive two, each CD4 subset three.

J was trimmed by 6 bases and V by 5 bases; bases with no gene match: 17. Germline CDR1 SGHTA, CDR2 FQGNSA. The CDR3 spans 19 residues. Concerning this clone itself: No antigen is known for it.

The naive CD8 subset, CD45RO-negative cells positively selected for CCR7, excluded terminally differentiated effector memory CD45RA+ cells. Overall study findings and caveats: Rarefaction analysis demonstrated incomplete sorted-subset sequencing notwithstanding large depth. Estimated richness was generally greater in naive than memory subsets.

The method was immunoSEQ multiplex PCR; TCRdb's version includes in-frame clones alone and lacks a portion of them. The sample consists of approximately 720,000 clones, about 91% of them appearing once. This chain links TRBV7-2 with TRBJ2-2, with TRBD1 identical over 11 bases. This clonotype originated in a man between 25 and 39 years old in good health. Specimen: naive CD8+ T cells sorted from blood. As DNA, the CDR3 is TGTGCCAGCAGCGTCAATCACTTGGGTGGGACAGGGGGTTCCGGGGAGCTGTTTTTT. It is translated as CASSVNHLGGTGGSGELFF.